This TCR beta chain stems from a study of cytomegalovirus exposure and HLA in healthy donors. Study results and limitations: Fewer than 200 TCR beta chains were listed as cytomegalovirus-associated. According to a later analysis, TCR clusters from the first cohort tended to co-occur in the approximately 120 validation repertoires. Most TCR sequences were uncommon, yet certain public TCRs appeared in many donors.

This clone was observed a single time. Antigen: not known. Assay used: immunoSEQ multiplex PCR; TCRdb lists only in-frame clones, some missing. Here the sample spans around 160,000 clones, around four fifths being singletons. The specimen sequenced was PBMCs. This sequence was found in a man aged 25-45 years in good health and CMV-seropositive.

In DNA form, the CDR3 reads TGTGCCATCAGTGAGTCAAAAGCGGGTGGAGAGACCCAGTACTTC. This codes for CAISESKAGGETQYF. V and J are TRBV10-3 and TRBJ2-5, with D possibly being TRBD2 (6 bases). The CDR3 has 15 amino acids. The germline CDR1 and CDR2 sequences are ENHRY and SYGVKD. Trimming took off 0 bases at V and 4 bases at J, with 12 bases between the two ends.